A single sample is the source of the 8 T cell receptor beta chains below, sequenced in a study of beta chain features in type 1 diabetes. Investigators reverse transcribed all isolated RNA, so they sequenced expressed TCRB transcripts. The repertoire was sequenced with immunoSEQ multiplex PCR; TCRdb's copy has only in-frame clones and lacks some. The data show 450,000 to 550,000 clones, with around 28% seen just once and around 0.065% held by the top ten. The sequenced sample consisted of naive CD4+ T cells from blood. Receptor source: a man between 18 and 29 years old in good health.

The chain is built from TRBV18 and TRBJ2-7; 7 bases map to TRBD2. The CDR3 has 14 amino acids. The J segment lost 5 bases and the V segment lost 2 bases, leaving 6 bases of the junction unmatched. CDR1 and CDR2 (germline): KGHSH, LQKENI. The CDR3 DNA reads as TGTGCCAGCTCACCATCGGGGGGTTGGGACGAGCAGTACTTC. Encoded protein: CASSPSGGWDEQYF.

The CDR3 spells CASSWWTSGIGNEQFF. In DNA, the CDR3 is TGTGCCAGCAGCTGGTGGACTAGCGGGATTGGCAATGAGCAGTTCTTC. The chain carries TRBV7-8 and TRBJ2-1, with 12 bases lining up with TRBD2. The CDR3 consists of 16 residues. Germline lookup yields CDR1 SGHVS and CDR2 FQNEAQ. V gave up 4 bases and J gave up 6 bases; unmatched junction bases: 7.

A few counts support this clone. The chain joins TRBV25-1 to TRBJ1-2; D remains unclear. The CDR3 sequence is 13 residues long. V was trimmed by 6 bases and J by 1 base, leaving 9 bases between them. Germline V gene sequence: CDR1 MGHDK, CDR2 SYGVNS. CDR3 sequence: CASRNIDNYGYTF. The CDR3 nucleotides are TGTGCCAGCAGAAACATAGATAACTATGGCTACACCTTC.

This chain links TRBV10-3 with TRBJ1-1; TRBD1 matches 7 bases. The CDR3 sequence is 14 residues long. The trim removed 11 bases at V and 1 base at J, leaving 10 bases unmatched. The V gene's germline CDR1 is ENHRY and CDR2 SYGVKD. CDR3 bases: TGTGCCGTCGCCGGGACAGAGAAGAACACTGAAGCTTTCTTT. Translating gives CAVAGTEKNTEAFF.

In DNA form, the CDR3 reads TGCAGCGTTGAAGATAGTGGGCCTAGCACAGATACGCAGTATTTT. Its translation: CSVEDSGPSTDTQYF. This chain links TRBV29-1 with TRBJ2-3; D is undetermined. The germline V gene has CDR1 SQVTM and CDR2 ANQGSEA. This CDR3 has 15 amino acids. The V gene lost 0 bases and the J gene lost 0 bases, with 10 bases spanning the gap.

This clone has just a few counts. CDR3 DNA: TGTGCCAGCAGCCCTCTAGCGGGAGGGCCACGTGATGAGCAGTTCTTC. This encodes CASSPLAGGPRDEQFF. V and J are TRBV7-9 and TRBJ2-1, with TRBD2 identical over 12 bases. V gave up 5 bases and J gave up 8 bases; unmatched junction bases: 10. Germline loops: CDR1 SEHNR, CDR2 FQNEAQ (reference sequence). This CDR3 has 16 residues.

This chain joins TRBV7-8 and TRBJ2-3, with D perhaps matching TRBD2 (5 bases). The ends were cut back, 5 bases at V and 0 bases at J, with 9 bases in the middle. The germline V gene encodes CDR1 SGHVS and CDR2 FQNEAQ. The CDR3 is made up of 14 amino acids. The CDR3 DNA sequence: TGTGCCAGCAGCCTTGGACTGAGCACAGATACGCAGTATTTT. Residues: CASSLGLSTDTQYF.

This clone was observed a few times. J is TRBJ1-2 and V is TRBV10-3; D is unresolved. V gave up 4 bases and J gave up 2 bases, with 11 bases separating them. The CDR3 runs 14 residues. CDR1 is ENHRY, CDR2 SYGVKD, per germline. CDR3 amino acids: CAISAREGNYGYTF. For the CDR3, the DNA is TGTGCCATCAGTGCCCGGGAAGGGAACTATGGCTACACCTTC.